This is a list of T cell receptor beta chains from one sample in a study of T cells in Graves' hyperthyroidism and ophthalmopathy. Each CDR3 protein gets one entry after TCRdb re-called the multiplex PCR reads with MiXCR. This sample has fewer than 450,000 distinct CDR3 sequences, with over 13% found just once. Sample: blood. The receptors here all came from a man between 50 and 59 years old with Graves' ophthalmopathy. CDR3s include the opening cysteine and the closing phenylalanine or tryptophan. D genes are given only for firm matches. Size is stated for part of the rows, as once, few or many counts, or as a class when the clone is expanded.

NA	TRBV18	many	TRBJ2-7	CASSRRDDEQYF	TGTGCCAGCTCAAGGCGGGATGACGAGCAGTACTTC
TRBD2	TRBV9	NA	TRBJ2-2	CASSAGTTYTGELFF	TGTGCCAGCAGCGCCGGGACTACATACACCGGGGAGCTGTTTTTT
NA	TRBV30	many	TRBJ2-1	CAWSPTGDEQFF	TGTGCCTGGAGTCCGACGGGAGATGAGCAGTTCTTC
NA	TRBV11-1	many	TRBJ2-1	CASSSVSGFNEQFF	TGTGCCAGCAGCTCAGTGAGCGGGTTCAATGAGCAGTTCTTC
NA	TRBV14	few	TRBJ2-2	CASSQVYDTGELFF	TGTGCCAGCAGCCAAGTGTACGATACCGGGGAGCTGTTTTTT
TRBD2	TRBV6-2/TRBV6-3	many	TRBJ2-1	CASSYSVAGGNEQFF	TGTGCCAGCAGTTACTCAGTAGCGGGAGGGAATGAGCAGTTCTTC
TRBD2	TRBV11-2	few	TRBJ2-2	CASRAAPGLAENTGELFF	TGTGCCAGCAGAGCAGCCCCCGGACTAGCGGAGAACACCGGGGAGCTGTTTTTT
TRBD1	TRBV6-1	few	TRBJ1-2	CASSPRDRGGYGYTF	TGTGCCAGCAGTCCCCGCGACAGGGGAGGGTATGGCTACACCTTC
TRBD1	TRBV7-9	many	TRBJ2-7	CASSRAGTGGNEQYF	TGTGCCAGCAGCAGGGCGGGAACAGGGGGGAATGAGCAGTACTTC
TRBD2	TRBV15	once	TRBJ2-1	CATSPGLAKLEQFF	TGTGCCACCAGTCCAGGACTAGCGAAGTTGGAGCAGTTCTTC
NA	TRBV6-2/TRBV6-3	NA	TRBJ2-1	CASKWYLGLGNEQFF	TGTGCCAGCAAGTGGTACTTGGGGCTGGGGAATGAGCAGTTCTTC
NA	TRBV11-3	many	TRBJ2-1	CASSSPRDSPYNEQFF	TGTGCCAGCAGCTCGCCACGGGACTCCCCATACAATGAGCAGTTCTTC
TRBD2	TRBV6-1	many	TRBJ2-5	CASSEGAVLAGGRETQYF	TGTGCCAGCAGTGAAGGGGCTGTCCTAGCGGGAGGGCGCGAGACCCAGTACTTC
TRBD2	TRBV7-9	NA	TRBJ2-1	CASSLGLAGVSYNEQFF	TGTGCCAGCAGCTTAGGACTAGCGGGAGTCTCCTACAATGAGCAGTTCTTC
NA	TRBV6-1	NA	TRBJ1-4	CASRISLGGEKLFF	TGTGCCAGCAGAATATCCCTGGGGGGTGAAAAACTGTTTTTT
TRBD2	TRBV20-1	few	TRBJ2-2	CSASVGRGYTGELFF	TGCAGTGCTAGCGTCGGGAGGGGGTACACCGGGGAGCTGTTTTTT
TRBD2	TRBV2	many	TRBJ2-7	CASSEGPRTSGETYTYEQYF	TGTGCCAGCAGTGAAGGCCCCCGGACTAGCGGGGAGACGTACACCTACGAGCAGTACTTC
NA	TRBV2	many	TRBJ2-1	CASNGGAPPGEQFF	TGTGCCAGCAACGGAGGGGCCCCACCTGGTGAGCAGTTCTTC
TRBD2	TRBV20-1	many	TRBJ2-7	CSAPLAGVTYEQYF	TGCAGTGCCCCGCTAGCGGGAGTAACCTACGAGCAGTACTTC
TRBD1	TRBV29-1	many	TRBJ2-1	CSGQTGGNNEQFF	TGCAGCGGTCAGACAGGGGGAAACAATGAGCAGTTCTTC
NA	TRBV2	many	TRBJ2-5	CASSEGGRETQYF	TGTGCCAGCAGTGAAGGGGGGCGGGAGACCCAGTACTTC
TRBD1	TRBV11-2	many	TRBJ2-5	CASSNADREQETQYF	TGTGCCAGCAGCAACGCTGACAGGGAACAAGAGACCCAGTACTTC
NA	TRBV5-1	many	TRBJ2-1	CASWPDVGGPYNEQFF	TGCGCCAGCTGGCCGGATGTCGGGGGTCCTTACAATGAGCAGTTCTTC
NA	TRBV19	NA	TRBJ1-5	CASSMFLLTVNQPQHF	TGTGCCAGTAGTATGTTCTTGTTAACTGTCAATCAGCCCCAGCATTTT
NA	TRBV9	NA	TRBJ2-1	CASSVSLPLTYNEQFF	TGTGCCAGCAGCGTAAGCCTTCCGTTGACCTACAATGAGCAGTTCTTC
TRBD2	TRBV12-3/TRBV12-4	NA	TRBJ2-2	CANSRGGYTGELFF	TGTGCCAACTCCCGGGGGGGGTACACCGGGGAGCTGTTTTTT
NA	TRBV11-2	few	TRBJ2-3	CASRTGQGGTDTQYF	TGTGCCAGCAGGACGGGGCAGGGGGGTACAGATACGCAGTATTTT
NA	TRBV18	many	TRBJ2-4	CASSPPVAGHLNIQYF	TGTGCCAGCTCACCACCGGTCGCAGGGCATCTTAACATTCAGTACTTC